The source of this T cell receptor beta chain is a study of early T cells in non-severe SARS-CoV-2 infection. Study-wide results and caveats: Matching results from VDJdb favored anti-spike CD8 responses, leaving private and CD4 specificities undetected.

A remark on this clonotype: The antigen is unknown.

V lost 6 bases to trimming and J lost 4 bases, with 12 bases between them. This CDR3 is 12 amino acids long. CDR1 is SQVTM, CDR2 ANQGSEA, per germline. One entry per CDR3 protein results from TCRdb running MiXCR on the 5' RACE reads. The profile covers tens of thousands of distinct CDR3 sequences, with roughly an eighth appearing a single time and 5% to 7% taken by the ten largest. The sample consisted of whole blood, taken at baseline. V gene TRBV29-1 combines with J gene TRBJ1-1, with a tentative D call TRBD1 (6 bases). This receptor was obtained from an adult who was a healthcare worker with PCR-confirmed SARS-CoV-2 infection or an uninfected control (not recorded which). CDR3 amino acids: CSVGGSGTEAFF. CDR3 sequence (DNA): TGCAGCGTAGGGGGATCTGGCACTGAAGCTTTCTTT.